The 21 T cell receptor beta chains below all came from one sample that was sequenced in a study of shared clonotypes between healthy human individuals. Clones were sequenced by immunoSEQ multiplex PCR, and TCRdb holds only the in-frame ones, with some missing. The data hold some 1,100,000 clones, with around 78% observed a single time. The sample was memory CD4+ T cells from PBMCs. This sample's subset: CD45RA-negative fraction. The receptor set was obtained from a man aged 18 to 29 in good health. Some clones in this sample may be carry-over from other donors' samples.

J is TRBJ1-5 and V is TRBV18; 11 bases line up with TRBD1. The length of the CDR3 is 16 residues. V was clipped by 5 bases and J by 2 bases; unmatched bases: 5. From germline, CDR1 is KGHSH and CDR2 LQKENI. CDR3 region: CASSGQGAVGNQPQHF. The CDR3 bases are TGTGCCAGCTCAGGACAGGGGGCGGTGGGCAATCAGCCCCAGCATTTT.

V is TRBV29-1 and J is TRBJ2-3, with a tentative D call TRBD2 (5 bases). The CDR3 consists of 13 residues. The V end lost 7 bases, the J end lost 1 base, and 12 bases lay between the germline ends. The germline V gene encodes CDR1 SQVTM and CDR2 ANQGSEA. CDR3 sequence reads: CSDRRGGTDTQYF. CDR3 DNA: TGCAGCGACCGTCGGGGAGGCACAGATACGCAGTATTTT.

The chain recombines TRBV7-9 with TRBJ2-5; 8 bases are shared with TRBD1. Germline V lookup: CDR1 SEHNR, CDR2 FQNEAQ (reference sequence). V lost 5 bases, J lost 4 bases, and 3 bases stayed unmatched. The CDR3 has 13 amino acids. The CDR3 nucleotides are TGTGCCAGCAGCATGACAGGGGTAGAGACCCAGTACTTC. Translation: CASSMTGVETQYF. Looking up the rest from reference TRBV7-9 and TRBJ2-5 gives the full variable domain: DTGVSQNPRHKITKRGQNVTFRCDPISEHNRLYWYRQTLGQGPEFLTYFQNEAQLEKSRLLSDRFSAERPKGSFSTLEIQRTEQGDSAMYLCASSMTGVETQYFGPGTRLLVL.

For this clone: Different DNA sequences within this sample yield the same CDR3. This CDR3 is CASSLEVGRETQYF. DNA of the CDR3: TGCGCCAGCAGCTTGGAGGTGGGGAGGGAGACCCAGTACTTC. The chain links TRBV5-1 to TRBJ2-5; D is perhaps TRBD2 (6 bases). CDR3 length equals 14 residues. Germline CDR1 is SGHRS and CDR2 is YFSETQ. V dropped 0 bases and J dropped 5 bases, with 11 bases sitting between them.

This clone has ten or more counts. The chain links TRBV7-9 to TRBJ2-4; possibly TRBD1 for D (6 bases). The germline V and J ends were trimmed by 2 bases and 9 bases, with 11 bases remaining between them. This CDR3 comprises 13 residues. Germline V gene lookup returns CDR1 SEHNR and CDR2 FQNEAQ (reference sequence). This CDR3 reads CASSLIQGRIQYF. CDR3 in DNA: TGTGCCAGCAGCTTAATACAGGGACGCATTCAGTACTTC.

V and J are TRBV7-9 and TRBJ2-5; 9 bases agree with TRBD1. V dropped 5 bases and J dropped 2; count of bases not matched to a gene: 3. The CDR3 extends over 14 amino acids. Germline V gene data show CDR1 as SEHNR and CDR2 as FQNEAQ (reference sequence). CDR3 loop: CASSMTGGQETQYF. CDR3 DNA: TGTGCCAGCAGCATGACAGGGGGGCAAGAGACCCAGTACTTC.

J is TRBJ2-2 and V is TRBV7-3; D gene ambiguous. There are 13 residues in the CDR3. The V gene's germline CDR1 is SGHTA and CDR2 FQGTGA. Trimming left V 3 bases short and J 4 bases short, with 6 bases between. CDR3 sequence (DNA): TGTGCCAGCAGCTTGGGATTCACCGGGGAGCTGTTTTTT. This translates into CASSLGFTGELFF.

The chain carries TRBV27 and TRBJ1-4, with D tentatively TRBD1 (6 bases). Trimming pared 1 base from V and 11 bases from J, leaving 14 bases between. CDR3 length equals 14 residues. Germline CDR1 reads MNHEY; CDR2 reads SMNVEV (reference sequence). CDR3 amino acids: CASSLYREPEKLFF. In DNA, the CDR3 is TGTGCCAGCAGTTTATACAGGGAACCCGAGAAACTGTTTTTT.

The CDR3 is CASSHGAAGDNIQYF. As DNA, the CDR3 is TGCGCCAGCAGCCACGGAGCGGCGGGAGATAACATTCAGTACTTC. The chain uses TRBV4-1 and TRBJ2-4; TRBD2 matches at 7 bases. Looked up from germline, CDR1 is MGHRA and CDR2 is YSYEKL. This CDR3 spans 15 amino acids. V lost 3 bases to trimming and J lost 7 bases; unmatched junction nucleotides: 9.

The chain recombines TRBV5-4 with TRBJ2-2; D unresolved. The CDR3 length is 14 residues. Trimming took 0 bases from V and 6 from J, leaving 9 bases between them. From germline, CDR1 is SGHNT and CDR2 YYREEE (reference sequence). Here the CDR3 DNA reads TGTGCCAGCAGCTTGGACTCCGCGTCCGGGGAGCTGTTTTTT. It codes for CASSLDSASGELFF.

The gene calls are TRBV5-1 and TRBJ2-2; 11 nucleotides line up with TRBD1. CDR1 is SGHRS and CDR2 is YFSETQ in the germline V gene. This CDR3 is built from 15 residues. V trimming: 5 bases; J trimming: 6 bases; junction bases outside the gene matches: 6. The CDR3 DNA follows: TGCGCCAGCAGGGAGGGACAGGGGGTCGCCGGGGAGCTGTTTTTT. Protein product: CASREGQGVAGELFF.

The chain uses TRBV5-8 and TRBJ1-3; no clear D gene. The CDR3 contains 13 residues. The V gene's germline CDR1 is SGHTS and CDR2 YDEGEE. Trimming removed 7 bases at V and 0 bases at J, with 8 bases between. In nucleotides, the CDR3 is TGTGCCAGCGGGAGGATCTCTGGAAACACCATATATTTT. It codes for CASGRISGNTIYF.

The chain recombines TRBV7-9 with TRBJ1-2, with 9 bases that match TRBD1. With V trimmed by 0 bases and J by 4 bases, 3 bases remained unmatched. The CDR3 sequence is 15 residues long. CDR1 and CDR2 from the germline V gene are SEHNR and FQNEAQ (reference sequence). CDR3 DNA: TGTGCCAGCAGCTTAGCAGGGACAGGGCCCTATGGCTACACCTTC. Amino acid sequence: CASSLAGTGPYGYTF.

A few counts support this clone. For the CDR3, the DNA is TGTGCCAGCATCACGGACAGGTTGAACACTGAAGCTTTCTTT. Encoded protein: CASITDRLNTEAFF. The genes are TRBV7-8 and TRBJ1-1, with TRBD1 matching over 7 bases. The germline CDR1 and CDR2 sequences are SGHVS and FQNEAQ. Unmatched junction bases numbered 5, after V lost 7 bases and J lost 0 bases. The CDR3 is 14 residues long.

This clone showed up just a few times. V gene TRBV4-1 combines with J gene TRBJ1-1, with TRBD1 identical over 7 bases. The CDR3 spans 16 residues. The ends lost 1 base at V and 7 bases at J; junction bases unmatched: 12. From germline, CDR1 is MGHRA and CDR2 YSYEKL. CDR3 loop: CASSQGRRQGRVEAFF. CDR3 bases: TGCGCCAGCAGCCAAGGCCGCCGACAGGGAAGGGTTGAAGCTTTCTTT.

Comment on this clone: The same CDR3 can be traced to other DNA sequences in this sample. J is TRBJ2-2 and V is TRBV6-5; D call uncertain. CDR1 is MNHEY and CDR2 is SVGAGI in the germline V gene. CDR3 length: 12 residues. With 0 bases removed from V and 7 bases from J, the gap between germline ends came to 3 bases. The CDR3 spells CASSYSGGELFF. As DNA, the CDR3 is TGTGCCAGCAGTTACTCGGGCGGGGAGCTGTTTTTT.

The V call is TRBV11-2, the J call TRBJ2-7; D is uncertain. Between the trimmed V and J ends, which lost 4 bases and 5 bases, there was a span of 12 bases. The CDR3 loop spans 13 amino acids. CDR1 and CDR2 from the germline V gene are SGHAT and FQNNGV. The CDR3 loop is CASSSLRVHEQYF. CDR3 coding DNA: TGTGCCAGCAGCTCCCTCCGGGTACACGAGCAGTACTTC.

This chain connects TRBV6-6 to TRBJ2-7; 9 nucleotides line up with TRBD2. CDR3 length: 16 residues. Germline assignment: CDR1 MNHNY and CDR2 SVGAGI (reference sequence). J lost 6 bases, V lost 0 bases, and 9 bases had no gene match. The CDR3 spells CASSYSPSGMRGEQYF. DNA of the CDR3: TGTGCCAGCAGTTACTCCCCTAGCGGGATGAGAGGCGAGCAGTACTTC.

The CDR3 DNA sequence: TGTGCCAGCAGATTCCGGGACAGGGGGCTCGGCGAGCAGTACTTC. This codes for CASRFRDRGLGEQYF. The chain has TRBV28 and TRBJ2-7; 12 bases are a match to TRBD1. The CDR3 loop spans 15 amino acids. With 6 bases clipped from V and 6 bases from J, the junction kept 9 bases outside the gene matches. CDR1 MDHEN and CDR2 SYDVKM come from the germline V gene.

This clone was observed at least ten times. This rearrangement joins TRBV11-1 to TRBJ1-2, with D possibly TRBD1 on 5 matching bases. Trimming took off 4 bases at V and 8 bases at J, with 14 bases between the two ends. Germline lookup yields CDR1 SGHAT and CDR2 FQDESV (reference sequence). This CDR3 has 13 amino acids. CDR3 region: CASSSYRRAGYTF. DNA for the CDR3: TGTGCCAGCAGCTCATACAGGCGGGCAGGCTACACCTTC.

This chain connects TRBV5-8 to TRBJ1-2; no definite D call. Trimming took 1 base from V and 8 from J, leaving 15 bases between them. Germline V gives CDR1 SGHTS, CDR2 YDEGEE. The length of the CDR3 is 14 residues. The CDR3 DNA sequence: TGTGCCAGCAGCTTGTCTACAGCCCTGGGCGGCTACACCTTC. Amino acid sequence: CASSLSTALGGYTF.